This T cell receptor beta chain originates from a study of technical replicates of blood from several donors. Sequenced by immunoSEQ multiplex PCR; TCRdb stores in-frame clones only, minus some. The top ten clones hold more than 0.2% of a sample with tens of thousands of clones, approximately 95% of them seen once. This CDR3 contains 14 residues. The V gene end was trimmed by 2 bases and the J gene end by 2 bases; junction bases not matched to a gene: 1. Germline V gene lookup returns CDR1 SGHRS and CDR2 YFSETQ. The sample taken for sequencing was T cells isolated from PBMCs. The sequence was obtained from a human donor in good health. The chain couples TRBV5-1 to TRBJ2-3; 8 bases agree with TRBD2. CDR3 sequence reads: CASSFSGATDTQYF. Written as DNA, the CDR3 is TGCGCCAGCAGCTTTAGCGGGGCCACAGATACGCAGTATTTT.